This TCR beta chain is drawn from a study of cytomegalovirus exposure and HLA in healthy donors. About the research overall: Some 80 million unique TCR sequences came from HLA-typed donors in an early release.

Germline V lookup: CDR1 LNHDA, CDR2 SQIVND (reference sequence). The CDR3 length is 15 residues. Germline trimming cut 6 bases from V and 7 bases from J; bases unmatched to any gene: 10. A multiplex PCR was run with 60 Vbeta primers and 13 Jbeta primers. The data were produced by immunoSEQ multiplex PCR, yet TCRdb's version contains in-frame clones alone and is incomplete. This table has 150,000 to 190,000 clones, roughly four fifths appearing once. The V call is TRBV19, the J call TRBJ2-7; 12 positions match TRBD1. Sequenced: PBMCs. The TCR originated in a man younger than 35 in good health and CMV-seronegative. The CDR3 sequence is CASSGQGQGAREQYF. The CDR3 DNA sequence: TGTGCCAGTAGCGGTCAGGGACAGGGGGCGCGTGAGCAGTACTTC.